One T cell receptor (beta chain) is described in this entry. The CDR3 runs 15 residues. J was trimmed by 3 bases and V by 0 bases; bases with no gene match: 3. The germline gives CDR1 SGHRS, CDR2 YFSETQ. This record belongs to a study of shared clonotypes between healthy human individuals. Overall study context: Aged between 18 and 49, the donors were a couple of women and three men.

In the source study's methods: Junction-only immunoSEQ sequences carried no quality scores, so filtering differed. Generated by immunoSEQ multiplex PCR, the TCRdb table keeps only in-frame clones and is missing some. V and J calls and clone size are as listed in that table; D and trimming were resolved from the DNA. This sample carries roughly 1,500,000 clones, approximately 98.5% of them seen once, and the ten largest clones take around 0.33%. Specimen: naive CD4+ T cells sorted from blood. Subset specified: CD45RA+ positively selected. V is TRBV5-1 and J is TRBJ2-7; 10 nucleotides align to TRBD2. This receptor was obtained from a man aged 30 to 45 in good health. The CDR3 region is CASSLASGSLYEQYF. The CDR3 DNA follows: TGCGCCAGCAGCTTGGCTAGCGGGAGCCTCTACGAGCAGTACTTC.